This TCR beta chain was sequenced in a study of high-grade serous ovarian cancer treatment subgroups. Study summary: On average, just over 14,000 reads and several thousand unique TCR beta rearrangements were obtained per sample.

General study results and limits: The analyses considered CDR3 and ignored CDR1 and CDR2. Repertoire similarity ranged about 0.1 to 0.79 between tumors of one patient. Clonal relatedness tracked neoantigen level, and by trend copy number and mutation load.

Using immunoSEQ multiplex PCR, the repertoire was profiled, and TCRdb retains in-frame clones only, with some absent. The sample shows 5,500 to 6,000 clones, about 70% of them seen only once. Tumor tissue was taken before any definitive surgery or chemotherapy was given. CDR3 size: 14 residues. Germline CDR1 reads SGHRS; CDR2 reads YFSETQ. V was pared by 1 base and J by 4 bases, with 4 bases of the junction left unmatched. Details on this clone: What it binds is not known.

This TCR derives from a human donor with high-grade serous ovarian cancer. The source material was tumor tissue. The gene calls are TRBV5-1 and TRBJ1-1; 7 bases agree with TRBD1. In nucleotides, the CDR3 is TGCGCCAGCAGCTTGTCACAGGGGAGCACTGAAGCTTTCTTT. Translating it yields CASSLSQGSTEAFF.